One and the same sample provided the 17 T cell receptor beta chains below, sequenced in a study of regulatory T cells in long-lasting Graves disease. In building TCR beta libraries, iRepertoire HTBI primers were used together with Arm-PCR of CDR3 regions. Each CDR3 protein is one row after TCRdb ran MiXCR on the multiplex PCR reads. The repertoire holds roughly 610,000 distinct CDR3 sequences, with about 16% as singletons. Sample time point: newly diagnosed GD, antithyroid drugs for less than 3 months. PBMC-extracted RNA yielded the TCR library. These records were also assigned to another study, of T cells in Graves' hyperthyroidism and ophthalmopathy.

The sequencing here drew on peripheral blood mononuclear cells (PBMCs), taken at new diagnosis, from a patient treated with antithyroid drugs. These receptors were taken from a man aged 18 to 35 with Graves disease.

This chain joins TRBV20-1 and TRBJ2-7, with D uncertain. Deletions cut 3 bases from V and 0 bases from J, with 9 bases between. The germline V gene has CDR1 DFQATT and CDR2 SNEGSKA (reference sequence). This CDR3 spans 13 amino acids. CDR3 nucleotide sequence: TGCAGTGCTAGGCTAGAAAGCTCCTACGAGCAGTACTTC. Protein product: CSARLESSYEQYF.

There are a few counts of this clonotype. The rearrangement links TRBV19 to TRBJ2-1, with a possible D match to TRBD2 (6 bases). The germline V gene has CDR1 LNHDA and CDR2 SQIVND (reference sequence). Trimming removed 6 bases at V and 7 bases at J, with 19 bases between. The length of the CDR3 is 15 residues. Here the CDR3 reads CASRTTSYGWNEQFF. In DNA, the CDR3 is TGTGCCAGTAGAACGACTAGTTACGGATGGAATGAGCAGTTCTTC.

The chain recombines TRBV20-1 with TRBJ1-6, with a possible D match to TRBD1 (6 bases). CDR3 length: 12 amino acids. Germline CDR1 and CDR2: DFQATT and SNEGSKA (reference sequence). The DNA of the CDR3 is TGCAGAACTGGGGGCGCAGGTTCACCCCTCCACTTT. Its translation: CRTGGAGSPLHF.

The chain joins TRBV5-1 to TRBJ2-3, with TRBD1 as a possible D gene (5 bases). Germline-derived CDR1 and CDR2 are SGHRS and YFSETQ. There are 15 residues in the CDR3. Trimming removed 4 bases at V and 5 bases at J, with 17 bases between. The CDR3 DNA sequence: TGCGCCAGCAGCCCGAGTATCCAGGGTCGAGATACGCAGTATTTT. It codes for CASSPSIQGRDTQYF.

In this sample, this clonotype turned up many times. J is TRBJ1-1 and V is TRBV28, with D hard to call. Germline-derived CDR1 and CDR2 are MDHEN and SYDVKM. There are 14 residues in the CDR3. Deletions cut 6 bases from V and 3 bases from J, with 14 bases between. The CDR3 DNA reads as TGTGCCAGCAGCCCGACTTTAAGCGACACTGAAGCTTTCTTT. This gives the protein CASSPTLSDTEAFF.

This clonotype was seen repeatedly, ten times or more. This chain links TRBV27 with TRBJ2-1; tentatively, D is TRBD2 (6 bases). The V gene's germline CDR1 is MNHEY and CDR2 SMNVEV (reference sequence). Between the trimmed V and J ends, which lost 4 bases and 0 bases, there was a span of 19 bases. The CDR3 extends over 18 amino acids. CDR3: CASSYLLSGTNSYNEQFF. Written as DNA, the CDR3 is TGTGCCAGCAGTTACCTCCTTAGCGGAACTAACTCCTACAATGAGCAGTTCTTC.

The chain combines TRBV29-1 with TRBJ2-1; D possibly matches TRBD1 or TRBD2 (5 bases each). Looked up from germline, CDR1 is SQVTM and CDR2 is ANQGSEA. The V gene lost 8 bases and the J gene lost 7 bases, with 15 bases spanning the gap. This CDR3 is built from 12 residues. CDR3 amino acids: CSSRDVLNEQFF. CDR3 coding DNA: TGCAGCTCCCGGGACGTACTTAATGAGCAGTTCTTC.

CDR3 in DNA: TGTGCCAGCAGCTTCGTCAGGGTGTACACTGAAGCTTTCTTT. Amino acid sequence: CASSFVRVYTEAFF. The chain has TRBV7-9 and TRBJ1-1, with D perhaps TRBD1 (5 bases). This CDR3 has 14 amino acids. Trimming took off 3 bases at V and 3 bases at J, with 11 bases between the two ends. Germline-derived CDR1 and CDR2 are SEHNR and FQNEAQ (reference sequence).

This clonotype showed up just once. The CDR3 DNA follows: TGTGCCAGCAGTCTGACAGCCTTGGAAGGCTACACCTTC. It encodes CASSLTALEGYTF. The rearrangement links TRBV28 to TRBJ1-2, with a tentative D call TRBD1 (5 bases). Germline-derived CDR1 and CDR2 are MDHEN and SYDVKM. This CDR3 contains 13 residues. The V and J ends lost 5 bases and 8 bases respectively, with 15 bases between them.

The rearrangement links TRBV30 to TRBJ2-3, with D uncertain. V was shortened by 2 bases and J by 2 bases, with 5 bases between the two germline ends. The V gene's germline CDR1 is GTSNPN and CDR2 SVGIG (reference sequence). CDR3 size: 12 residues. CDR3 DNA: TGTGCCTGGAGTAGTTACACAGATACGCAGTATTTT. Residues: CAWSSYTDTQYF. Full variable domain (missing parts from reference TRBV30 and TRBJ2-3): SQTIHQWPATLVQPVGSPLSLECTVEGTSNPNLYWYRQAAGRGLQLLFYSVGIGQISSEVPQNLSASRPQDRQFILSSKKLLLSDSGFYLCAWSSYTDTQYFGPGTRLTVL.

This chain uses TRBV5-4 with TRBJ2-5; tentatively, D is TRBD2 (7 bases). V lost 9 bases and J lost 5, with 14 bases in between. The CDR3 length is 12 residues. Germline CDR1 reads SGHNT; CDR2 reads YYREEE (reference sequence). The CDR3 DNA reads TGTGCCATCAGTCGGGGGGCGGAGACCCAGTACTTC. Amino acid sequence: CAISRGAETQYF.

The table lists this clonotype with many counts. V gene TRBV5-1 combines with J gene TRBJ2-1, with 13 nucleotides matching TRBD2. The CDR3 is 15 residues long. From germline, CDR1 is SGHRS and CDR2 YFSETQ. Germline trimming cut 7 bases from V and 8 bases from J; bases unmatched to any gene: 9. The CDR3: CASAQWTSGSHEQFF. The CDR3, as DNA: TGCGCCAGCGCCCAATGGACTAGCGGGAGTCATGAGCAGTTCTTC.

CDR3 sequence reads: CASRSGQGDEQYF. As DNA, the CDR3 is TGCGCCAGCAGGTCGGGACAGGGAGACGAGCAGTACTTC. The rearrangement joins TRBV5-1 to TRBJ2-7, with 9 positions matching TRBD1. CDR3 length equals 13 residues. V dropped 5 bases and J dropped 5; count of bases not matched to a gene: 5. Germline assignment: CDR1 SGHRS and CDR2 YFSETQ. Full variable domain (missing parts from reference TRBV5-1 and TRBJ2-7): KAGVTQTPRYLIKTRGQQVTLSCSPISGHRSVSWYQQTPGQGLQFLFEYFSETQRNKGNFPGRFSGRQFSNSRSEMNVSTLELGDSALYLCASRSGQGDEQYFGPGTRLTVT.

This clonotype was seen repeatedly, ten times or more. The V call is TRBV3-1, the J call TRBJ1-5; a possible D gene is TRBD1 (5 bases). The CDR3 extends over 14 amino acids. Trimming removed 0 bases at V and 6 bases at J, with 9 bases between. Germline-derived CDR1 and CDR2 are LGHDT and YNNKEL (reference sequence). CDR3: CASSQDQGRQPQHF. For the CDR3, the DNA is TGTGCCAGCAGCCAAGATCAGGGACGTCAGCCCCAGCATTTT.

The sample holds many counts of this clonotype. The junction and the germline gene differ at one end; a read error may be behind it. The chain employs TRBV11-2 and TRBJ1-1, with 8 bases that match TRBD1. CDR1 SGHAT and CDR2 FQNNGV come from the germline V gene. This CDR3 spans 14 amino acids. The CDR3 DNA reads TGTGCCAGCAGTTCTCGACAGGGGAACACTGAAACTTTCTTT. Protein sequence: CASSSRQGNTETFF.

This clonotype was found many times. The V and J genes are TRBV6-1 and TRBJ1-5; a possible D gene is TRBD1 (5 bases). This CDR3 is built from 16 residues. Germline V gene sequence: CDR1 MNHNS, CDR2 SASEGT. V lost 6 bases and J 7 bases, leaving 22 bases between the germline ends. This CDR3 reads CASSKNPRRGGQPQHF. CDR3 sequence (DNA): TGTGCCAGCAGCAAAAACCCCCGAAGGGGAGGACAGCCCCAGCATTTT.

There are many counts of this clonotype. The chain combines TRBV10-3 with TRBJ2-7; 9 bases align to TRBD1. The CDR3 is 14 residues long. Germline CDR1 and CDR2: ENHRY and SYGVKD. The V and J ends lost 3 bases and 3 bases, in that order; junction bases with no gene match: 3. The CDR3 loop reads CAISEGTGLYEQYF. The CDR3, as DNA: TGTGCCATCAGTGAAGGGACAGGGCTCTACGAGCAGTACTTC.